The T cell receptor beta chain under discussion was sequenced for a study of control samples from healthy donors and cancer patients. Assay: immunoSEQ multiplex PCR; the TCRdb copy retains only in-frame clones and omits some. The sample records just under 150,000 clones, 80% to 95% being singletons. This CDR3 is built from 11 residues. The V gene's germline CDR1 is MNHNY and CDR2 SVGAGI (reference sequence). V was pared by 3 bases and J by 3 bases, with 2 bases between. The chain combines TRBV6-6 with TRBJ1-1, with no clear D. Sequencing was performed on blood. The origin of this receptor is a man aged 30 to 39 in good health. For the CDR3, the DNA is TGTGCCAGCAGTTATGACACTGAAGCTTTCTTT. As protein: CASSYDTEAFF.